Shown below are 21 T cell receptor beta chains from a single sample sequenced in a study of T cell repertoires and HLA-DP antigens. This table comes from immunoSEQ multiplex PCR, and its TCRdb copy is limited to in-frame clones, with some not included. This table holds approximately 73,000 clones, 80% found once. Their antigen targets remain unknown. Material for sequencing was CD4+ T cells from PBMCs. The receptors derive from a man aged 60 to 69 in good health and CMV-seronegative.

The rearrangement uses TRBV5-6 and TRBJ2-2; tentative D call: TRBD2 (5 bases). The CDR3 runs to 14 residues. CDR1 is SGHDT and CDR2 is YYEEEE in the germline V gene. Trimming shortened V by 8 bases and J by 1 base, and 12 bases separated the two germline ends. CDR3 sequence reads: CASPRDKNTGELFF. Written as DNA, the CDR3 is TGTGCCAGTCCCCGGGATAAGAACACCGGGGAGCTGTTTTTT.

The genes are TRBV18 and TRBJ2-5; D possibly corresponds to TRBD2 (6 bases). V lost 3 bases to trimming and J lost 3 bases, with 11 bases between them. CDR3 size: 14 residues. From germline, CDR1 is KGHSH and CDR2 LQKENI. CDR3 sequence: CASSPPGGEETQYF. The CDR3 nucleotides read TGTGCCAGCTCACCCCCCGGCGGGGAAGAGACCCAGTACTTC.

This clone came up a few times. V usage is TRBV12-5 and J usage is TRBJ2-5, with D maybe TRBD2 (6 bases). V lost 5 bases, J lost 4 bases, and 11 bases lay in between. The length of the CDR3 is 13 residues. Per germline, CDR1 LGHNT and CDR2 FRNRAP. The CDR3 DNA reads TGTGCTAGTGGTCCCGCCGGGGGAGAGACCCAGTACTTC. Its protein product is CASGPAGGETQYF.

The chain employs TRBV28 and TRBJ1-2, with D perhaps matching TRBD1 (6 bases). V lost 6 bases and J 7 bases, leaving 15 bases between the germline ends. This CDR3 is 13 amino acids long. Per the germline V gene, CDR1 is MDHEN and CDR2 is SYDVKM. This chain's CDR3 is CASSPKNRVGYTF. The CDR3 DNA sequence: TGTGCCAGCAGCCCTAAAAACAGGGTTGGCTACACCTTC.

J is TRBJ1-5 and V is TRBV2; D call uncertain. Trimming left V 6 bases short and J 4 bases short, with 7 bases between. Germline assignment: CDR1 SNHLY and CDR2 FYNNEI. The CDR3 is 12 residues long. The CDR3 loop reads CASRKENQPQHF. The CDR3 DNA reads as TGTGCCAGCAGAAAGGAGAATCAGCCCCAGCATTTT. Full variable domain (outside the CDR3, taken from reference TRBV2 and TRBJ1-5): EPEVTQTPSHQVTQMGQEVILRCVPISNHLYFYWYRQILGQKVEFLVSFYNNEISEKSEIFDDQFSVERPDGSNFTLKIRSTKLEDSAMYFCASRKENQPQHFGDGTRLSIL.

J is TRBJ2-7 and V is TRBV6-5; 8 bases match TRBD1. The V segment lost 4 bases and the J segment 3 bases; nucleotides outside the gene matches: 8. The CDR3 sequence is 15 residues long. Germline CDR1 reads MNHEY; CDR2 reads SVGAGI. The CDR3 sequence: CASSSPQTGVYEQYV. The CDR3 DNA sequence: TGTGCCAGCAGTTCCCCGCAGACAGGGGTCTACGAGCAGTACGTC.

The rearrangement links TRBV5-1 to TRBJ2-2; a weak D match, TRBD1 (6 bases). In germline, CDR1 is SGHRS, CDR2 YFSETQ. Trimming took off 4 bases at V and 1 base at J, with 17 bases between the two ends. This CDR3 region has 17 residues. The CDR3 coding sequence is TGCGCCAGCAGCCCCGGGTGGCAGGGGAGGAACACCGGGGAGCTGTTTTTT. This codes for CASSPGWQGRNTGELFF.

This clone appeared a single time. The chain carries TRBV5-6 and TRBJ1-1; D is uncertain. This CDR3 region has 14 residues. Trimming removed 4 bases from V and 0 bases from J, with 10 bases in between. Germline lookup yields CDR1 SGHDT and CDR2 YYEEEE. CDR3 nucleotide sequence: TGTGCCAGCAGCCCGACACCTATGAACACTGAAGCTTTCTTT. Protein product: CASSPTPMNTEAFF.

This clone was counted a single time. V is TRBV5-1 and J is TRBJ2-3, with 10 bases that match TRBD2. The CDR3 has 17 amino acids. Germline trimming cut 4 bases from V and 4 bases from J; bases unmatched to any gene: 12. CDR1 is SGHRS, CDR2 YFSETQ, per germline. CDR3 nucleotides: TGCGCCAGCAGCCCACCGACTAGCGGGTTGAATGCAGATACGCAGTATTTT. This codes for CASSPPTSGLNADTQYF.

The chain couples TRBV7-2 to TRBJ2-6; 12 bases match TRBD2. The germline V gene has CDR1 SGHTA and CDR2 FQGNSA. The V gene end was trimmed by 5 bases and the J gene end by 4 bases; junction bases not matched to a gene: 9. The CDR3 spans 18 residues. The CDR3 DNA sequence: TGTGCCAGCAGCCCCTCTAGCGGGAGGGCCCGCGGGGCCAACGTCCTGACTTTC. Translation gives CASSPSSGRARGANVLTF.

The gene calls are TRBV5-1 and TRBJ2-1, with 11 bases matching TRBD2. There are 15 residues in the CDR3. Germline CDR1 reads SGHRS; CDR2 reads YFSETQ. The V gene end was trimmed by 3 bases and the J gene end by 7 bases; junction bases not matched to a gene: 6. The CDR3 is CASSYSGGAQNEQFF. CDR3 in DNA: TGCGCCAGCAGCTATAGCGGGGGGGCCCAGAATGAGCAGTTCTTC.

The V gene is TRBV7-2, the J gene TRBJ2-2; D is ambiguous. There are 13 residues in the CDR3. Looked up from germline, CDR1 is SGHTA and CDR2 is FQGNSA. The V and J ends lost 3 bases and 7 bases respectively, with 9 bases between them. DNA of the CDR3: TGTGCCAGCAGCTTGGGTAGAGACGGGGAGCTGTTTTTT. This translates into CASSLGRDGELFF. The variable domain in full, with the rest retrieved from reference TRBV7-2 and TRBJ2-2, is GAGVSQSPSNKVTEKGKDVELRCDPISGHTALYWYRQSLGQGLEFLIYFQGNSAPDKSGLPSDRFSAERTGGSVSTLTIQRTQQEDSAVYLCASSLGRDGELFFGEGSRLTVL.

Here the CDR3 reads CASSSTLAGAYNEQFF. The CDR3 DNA is TGTGCCAGCAGCTCCACGCTAGCGGGAGCCTACAATGAGCAGTTCTTC. The chain uses TRBV11-3 and TRBJ2-1, with 10 bases lining up with TRBD2. The CDR3 is made up of 16 amino acids. The V segment lost 4 bases and the J segment 2 bases; nucleotides outside the gene matches: 5. Germline CDR1 reads SGHNT; CDR2 reads YENEEA.

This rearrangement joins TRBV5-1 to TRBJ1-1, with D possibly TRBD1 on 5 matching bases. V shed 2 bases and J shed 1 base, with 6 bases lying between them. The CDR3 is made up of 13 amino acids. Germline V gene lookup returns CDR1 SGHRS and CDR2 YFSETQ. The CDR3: CASSFDRNTEAFF. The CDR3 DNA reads TGCGCCAGCAGCTTTGACAGGAACACTGAAGCTTTCTTT.

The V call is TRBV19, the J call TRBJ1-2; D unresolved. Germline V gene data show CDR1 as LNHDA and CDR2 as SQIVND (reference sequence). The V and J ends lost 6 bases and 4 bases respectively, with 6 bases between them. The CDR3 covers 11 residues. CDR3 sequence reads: CASRGTYGYTF. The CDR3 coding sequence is TGTGCCAGTAGGGGTACCTATGGCTACACCTTC.

The CDR3 coding sequence is TGCGCCAGCAGCTTGACGGCTAGCGCTCAAGAGACCCAGTACTTC. This encodes CASSLTASAQETQYF. The chain joins TRBV5-1 to TRBJ2-5, with a weak D call TRBD2 (6 bases). Trimming removed 1 base at V and 2 bases at J, with 12 bases between. CDR3 length: 15 amino acids. CDR1 is SGHRS, CDR2 YFSETQ, per germline. The entire variable domain, with the rest obtained from reference TRBV5-1 and TRBJ2-5, is as follows: KAGVTQTPRYLIKTRGQQVTLSCSPISGHRSVSWYQQTPGQGLQFLFEYFSETQRNKGNFPGRFSGRQFSNSRSEMNVSTLELGDSALYLCASSLTASAQETQYFGPGTRLLVL.

CDR3 residues: CTSSNKRGGAEDEQFF. The CDR3 region has the DNA TGCACCAGCAGCAATAAGCGGGGGGGCGCCGAGGATGAGCAGTTCTTC. The rearrangement links TRBV1 to TRBJ2-1; the table's D call TRBD2 went unverified against the DNA. TRBV1 is a pseudogene segment. The CDR3 consists of 16 residues.

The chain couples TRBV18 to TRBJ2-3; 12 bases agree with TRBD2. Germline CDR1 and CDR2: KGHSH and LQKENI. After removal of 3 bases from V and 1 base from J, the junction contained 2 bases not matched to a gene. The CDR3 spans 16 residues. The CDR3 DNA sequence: TGTGCCAGCTCACCTACTAGCGGGAGGCGCACAGATACGCAGTATTTT. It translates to CASSPTSGRRTDTQYF.

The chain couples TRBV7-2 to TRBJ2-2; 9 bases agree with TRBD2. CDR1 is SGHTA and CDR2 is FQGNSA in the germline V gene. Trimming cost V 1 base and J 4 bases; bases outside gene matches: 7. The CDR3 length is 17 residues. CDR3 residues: CASSLDAGGRGTGELFF. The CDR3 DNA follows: TGTGCCAGCAGCTTAGATGCGGGAGGGCGAGGCACCGGGGAGCTGTTTTTT. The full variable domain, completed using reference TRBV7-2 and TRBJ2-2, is GAGVSQSPSNKVTEKGKDVELRCDPISGHTALYWYRQSLGQGLEFLIYFQGNSAPDKSGLPSDRFSAERTGGSVSTLTIQRTQQEDSAVYLCASSLDAGGRGTGELFFGEGSRLTVL.

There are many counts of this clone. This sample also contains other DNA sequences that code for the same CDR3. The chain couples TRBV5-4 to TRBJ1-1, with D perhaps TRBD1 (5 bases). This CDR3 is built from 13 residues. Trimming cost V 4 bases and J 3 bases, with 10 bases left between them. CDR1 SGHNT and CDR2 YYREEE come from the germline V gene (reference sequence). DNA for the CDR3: TGTGCCAGCAGCGGCTCAGGGCACACTGAAGCTTTCTTT. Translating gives CASSGSGHTEAFF.

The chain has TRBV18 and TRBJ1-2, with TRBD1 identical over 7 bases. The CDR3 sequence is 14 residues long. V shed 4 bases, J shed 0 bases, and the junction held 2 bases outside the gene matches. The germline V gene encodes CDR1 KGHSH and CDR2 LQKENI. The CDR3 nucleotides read TGTGCCAGCTCACGGGACAGTTCTAACTATGGCTACACCTTC. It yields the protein CASSRDSSNYGYTF. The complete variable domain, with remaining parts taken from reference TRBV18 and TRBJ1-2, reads NAGVMQNPRHLVRRRGQEARLRCSPMKGHSHVYWYRQLPEEGLKFMVYLQKENIIDESGMPKERFSAEFPKEGPSILRIQQVVRGDSAAYFCASSRDSSNYGYTFGSGTRLTVV.